This T cell receptor beta chain was identified in a study of T-cell reconstitution after alpha-beta-depleted transplantation in children. Study-level points and caveats: The authors attributed T-cell counts and diversity one year after transplant mostly to newly produced T cells. The origin of alpha-beta T cells about two months after transplant was reportedly several hundred expanded graft clones. TCRbeta diversity was high at day 60 in some patients (a result of surviving recipient T cells and thymic progenitors).

This clonotype appeared many times. Its antigen remains unidentified. Researchers prepared the TCRbeta library using unique molecular identifiers, the study reports. In TCRdb, the PCR reads were re-called with MiXCR into one record per CDR3 protein. The sample has 100,000 or so distinct CDR3 sequences; 4.5% to 7.5% are singletons. Trimming removed 1 base from V and 1 base from J; junction bases left unmatched: 8. The CDR3 is made up of 18 amino acids. Looked up from germline, CDR1 is SGHAT and CDR2 is FQDESV (reference sequence). This TCR derives from a female patient aged 2-9 years who had a stem cell transplant for Fanconi anemia, so the T cells may come from the graft donor. The sample consisted of PBMCs, mostly from graft donor cells, taken 60 days after TCRalphabeta/CD19-depleted stem cell transplant. The chain carries TRBV11-1 and TRBJ2-4; TRBD1 agrees at 9 bases. Written as DNA, the CDR3 is TGTGCCAGCAGCTTAGAAGGACAGGGGTCCTTGGCCAAAAACATTCAGTACTTC. As protein: CASSLEGQGSLAKNIQYF.